This TCR beta chain was retrieved from a study of blood T cell repertoires in COVID-19. Study as a whole: Whether acute or convalescent, the COVID-19 samples came from the United States, Italy and Spain. PBMCs, B-cell-depleted T cells, or T cells provided the cDNA or gDNA that made up the material.

The CDR3 loop spans 15 amino acids. V lost 5 bases, J lost 1 base, and 5 bases stayed unmatched. Looked up from germline, CDR1 is SGHAT and CDR2 is FQNNGV. As handled by the study authors: Amplified reference gene primers provided the basis for estimating nucleated cell counts. Measured with immunoSEQ multiplex PCR; TCRdb has only the in-frame clones, and not every one. Clonal size and the V and J genes are those of that table, whereas D and trimming came from the DNA. The sample includes 300,000 to 400,000 clones, roughly 90% of them seen just once. The V call is TRBV11-2, the J call TRBJ1-2; TRBD1 aligns across 9 bases. This clonotype was sampled from a woman aged 55-70 years with COVID-19, enrolled during active disease. Source material: peripheral blood. CDR3 sequence reads: CASSHTTGGNYGYTF. Here the CDR3 DNA reads TGTGCCAGCAGCCACACGACAGGGGGTAACTATGGCTACACCTTC.